Here is one TCR beta chain with its context. The source of the sample is a study of T cell changes during pregnancy in multiple sclerosis. The protocol was immunoSEQ multiplex PCR, while the TCRdb copy is restricted to in-frame clones and leaves out a portion. This sample yields roughly 40,000 clones, of which roughly 84% are seen a single time; approximately 4% belongs to the top ten. Unmatched junction bases numbered 8, after V lost 5 bases and J lost 2 bases. This CDR3 region has 15 residues. CDR1 and CDR2 (germline): SGHVS, FNYEAQ. Sequencing used CD8+ T cells from peripheral blood mononuclear cells, obtained in the first trimester of pregnancy. The chain is built from TRBV7-6 and TRBJ1-2; TRBD1 aligns across 7 bases. The clonotype originates from a female donor with multiple sclerosis, enrolled in a pregnancy study. The CDR3 DNA reads as TGTGCCAGCAGCCAACGGGACAGCCCAAACTATGGCTACACCTTC. Translating gives CASSQRDSPNYGYTF.